This T cell receptor (beta chain) is from a study of blood T cell repertoires in COVID-19. About the study: PBMCs, B-cell-depleted T cells, or T cells were the source of the cDNA or gDNA that made up the material.

Authors' processing steps: Quantification of nucleated cells was approximated via reference gene primer amplification. Assay used: immunoSEQ multiplex PCR; TCRdb lists only in-frame clones, some missing. Clone size and the V and J calls come from that table; the DNA yielded D and trimming. The sample lists about 170,000 clones, around four fifths occurring once. Recruited during active infection, patients (from Seattle) were subsequently followed longitudinally. This clone was picked up one time. The sample comprised peripheral blood. The TCR was taken from a woman aged 80 or older with COVID-19, enrolled during active disease.

CDR3 sequence: CASAVRREETQYF. The CDR3 coding sequence is TGCGCCAGCGCCGTGCGGCGGGAAGAGACCCAGTACTTC. V and J are TRBV5-1 and TRBJ2-5; a possible D gene is TRBD2 (5 bases). The CDR3 totals 13 residues. Trimming took off 7 bases at V and 3 bases at J, with 13 bases between the two ends. The germline gives CDR1 SGHRS, CDR2 YFSETQ. The whole variable domain, filled in from reference TRBV5-1 and TRBJ2-5, reads KAGVTQTPRYLIKTRGQQVTLSCSPISGHRSVSWYQQTPGQGLQFLFEYFSETQRNKGNFPGRFSGRQFSNSRSEMNVSTLELGDSALYLCASAVRREETQYFGPGTRLLVL.